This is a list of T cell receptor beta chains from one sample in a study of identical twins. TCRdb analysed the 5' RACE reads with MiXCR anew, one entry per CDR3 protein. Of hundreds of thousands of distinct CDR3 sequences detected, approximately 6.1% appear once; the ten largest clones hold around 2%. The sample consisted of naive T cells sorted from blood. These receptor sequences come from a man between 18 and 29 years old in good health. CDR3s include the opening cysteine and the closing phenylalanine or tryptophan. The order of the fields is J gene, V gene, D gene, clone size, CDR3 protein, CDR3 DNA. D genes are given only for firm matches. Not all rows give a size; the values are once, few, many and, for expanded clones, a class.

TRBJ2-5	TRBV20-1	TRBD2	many	CSAPFGGSRETQYF	TGCAGTGCGCCCTTCGGGGGGTCCAGGGAGACCCAGTACTTC
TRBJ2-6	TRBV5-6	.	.	CASSLLEGANVLTF	TGTGCCAGCAGCTTATTGGAGGGGGCCAACGTCCTGACTTTC
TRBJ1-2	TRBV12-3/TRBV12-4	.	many	CASVSPHFYGYTF	TGTGCCAGCGTCTCCCCCCATTTCTATGGCTACACCTTC
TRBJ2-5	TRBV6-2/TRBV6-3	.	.	CASSPAGALGGLLADEETQYF	TGTGCCAGCAGTCCCGCCGGGGCATTAGGGGGGCTCCTAGCGGATGAAGAGACCCAGTACTTC
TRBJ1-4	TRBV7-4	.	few	CASSPSGDEKLFF	TGTGCCAGCAGCCCCTCGGGGGATGAAAAACTGTTTTTT
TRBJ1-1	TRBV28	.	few	CASSLMTRPVDEAFF	TGTGCCAGCAGTTTAATGACTCGGCCGGTAGATGAAGCTTTCTTT
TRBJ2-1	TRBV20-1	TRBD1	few	CSASRARGLLGSYNEQFF	TGCAGTGCTAGTCGGGCCAGGGGGCTCCTGGGATCCTACAATGAGCAGTTCTTC
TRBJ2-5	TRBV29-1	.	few	CSVDVGYQETQYF	TGCAGCGTTGACGTAGGCTACCAAGAGACCCAGTACTTC
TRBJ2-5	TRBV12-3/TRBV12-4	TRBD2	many	CASSWSSGRAETQYF	TGTGCCAGCAGTTGGTCGAGCGGGAGGGCAGAGACCCAGTACTTC
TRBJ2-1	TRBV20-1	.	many	CSAILGNNEQFF	TGCAGTGCTATCCTCGGGAATAATGAGCAGTTCTTC
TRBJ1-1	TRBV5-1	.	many	CASTAEDPVNTEAFF	TGCGCCAGCACAGCAGAGGACCCCGTGAACACTGAAGCTTTCTTT
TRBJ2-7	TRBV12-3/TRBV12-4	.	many	CASRKLGEEDEQYF	TGTGCCAGCAGGAAACTGGGCGAGGAGGACGAGCAGTACTTC
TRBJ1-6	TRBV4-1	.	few	CASSQDRFTENSPLHF	TGCGCCAGCAGCCAAGACAGGTTTACCGAAAATTCACCCCTCCACTTT
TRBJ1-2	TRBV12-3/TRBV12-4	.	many	CASSPRTVLGSGYTF	TGTGCCAGCAGTCCTCGGACAGTCCTTGGCTCTGGCTACACCTTC
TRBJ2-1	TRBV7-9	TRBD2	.	CASSLRSSSGGRNEQFF	TGTGCCAGCAGCTTAAGGTCCTCATCGGGAGGGCGCAATGAGCAGTTCTTC
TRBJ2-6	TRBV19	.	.	CASRSPGSGANVLTF	TGTGCCAGTAGGTCCCCCGGGTCTGGGGCCAACGTCCTGACTTTC
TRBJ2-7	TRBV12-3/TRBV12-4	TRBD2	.	CASSLLGLAGGPRGYEQYF	TGTGCCAGCAGTTTATTGGGACTAGCGGGAGGGCCGAGAGGGTACGAGCAGTACTTC
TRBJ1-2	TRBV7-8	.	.	CASSLVPDPRGGYTF	TGTGCCAGCAGCTTAGTCCCCGACCCGCGTGGGGGCTACACCTTC
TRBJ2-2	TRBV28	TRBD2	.	CASRELAGVEHGELFF	TGTGCCAGCAGGGAACTAGCGGGAGTGGAGCACGGGGAGCTGTTTTTT
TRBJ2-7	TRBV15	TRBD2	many	CATSRAGGGEQYF	TGTGCCACCAGCAGAGCGGGAGGGGGCGAGCAGTACTTC
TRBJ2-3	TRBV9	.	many	CASSGDTQYF	TGTGCCAGCAGCGGAGATACGCAGTATTTT
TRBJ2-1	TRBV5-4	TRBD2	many	CASSFLGTSGSNEQFF	TGTGCCAGCAGCTTTTTGGGGACTAGCGGGAGTAATGAGCAGTTCTTC
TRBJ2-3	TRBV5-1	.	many	CASSLVRSDTQYF	TGCGCCAGCAGCTTGGTGAGGTCAGATACGCAGTATTTT
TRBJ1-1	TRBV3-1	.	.	CASSPGEVATAEAFF	TGTGCCAGCAGCCCCGGAGAGGTAGCGACAGCTGAAGCTTTCTTT
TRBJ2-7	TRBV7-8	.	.	CASSQTPYEQYF	TGTGCCAGCAGCCAGACACCTTACGAGCAGTACTTC
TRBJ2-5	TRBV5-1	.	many	CASSLRVVNSTQYF	TGCGCCAGCAGCTTGCGGGTTGTGAACTCGACCCAGTACTTC
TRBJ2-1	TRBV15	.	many	CATSRYSTRGLYNEQFF	TGTGCCACCAGCAGATATTCGACAAGGGGCCTCTACAATGAGCAGTTCTTC